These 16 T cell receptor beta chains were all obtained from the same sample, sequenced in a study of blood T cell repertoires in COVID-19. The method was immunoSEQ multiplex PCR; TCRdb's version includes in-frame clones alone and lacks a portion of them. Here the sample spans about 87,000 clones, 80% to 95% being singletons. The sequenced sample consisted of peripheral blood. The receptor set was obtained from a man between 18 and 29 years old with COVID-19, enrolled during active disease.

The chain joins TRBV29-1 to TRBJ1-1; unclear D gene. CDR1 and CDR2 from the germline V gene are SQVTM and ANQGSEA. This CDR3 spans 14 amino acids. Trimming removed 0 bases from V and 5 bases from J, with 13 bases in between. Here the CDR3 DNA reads TGCAGCGTTGAAGAGGTGGGCCGAGGGACTGAAGCTTTCTTT. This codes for CSVEEVGRGTEAFF. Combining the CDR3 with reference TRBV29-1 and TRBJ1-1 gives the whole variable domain SAVISQKPSRDICQRGTSLTIQCQVDSQVTMMFWYRQQPGQSLTLIATANQGSEATYESGFVIDKFPISRPNLTFSTLTVSNMSPEDSSIYLCSVEEVGRGTEAFFGQGTRLTVV.

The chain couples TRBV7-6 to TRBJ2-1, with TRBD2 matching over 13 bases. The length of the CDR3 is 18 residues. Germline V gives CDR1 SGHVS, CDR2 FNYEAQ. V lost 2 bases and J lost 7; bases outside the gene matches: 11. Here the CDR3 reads CASSLRWTSGSSRNEQFF. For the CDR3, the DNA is TGTGCCAGCAGCTTACGGTGGACTAGCGGGAGTAGTAGGAATGAGCAGTTCTTC. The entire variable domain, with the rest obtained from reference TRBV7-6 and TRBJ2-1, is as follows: GAGVSQSPRYKVTKRGQDVALRCDPISGHVSLYWYRQALGQGPEFLTYFNYEAQQDKSGLPNDRFSAERPEGSISTLTIQRTEQRDSAMYRCASSLRWTSGSSRNEQFFGPGTRLTVL.

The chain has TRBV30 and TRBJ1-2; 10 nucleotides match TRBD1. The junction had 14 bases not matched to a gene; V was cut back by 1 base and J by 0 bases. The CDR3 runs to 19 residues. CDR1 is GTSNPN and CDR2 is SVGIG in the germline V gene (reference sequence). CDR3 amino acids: CAWSGGQPRTGGANYGYTF. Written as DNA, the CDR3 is TGTGCCTGGAGTGGAGGACAACCAAGGACAGGGGGAGCTAACTATGGCTACACCTTC.

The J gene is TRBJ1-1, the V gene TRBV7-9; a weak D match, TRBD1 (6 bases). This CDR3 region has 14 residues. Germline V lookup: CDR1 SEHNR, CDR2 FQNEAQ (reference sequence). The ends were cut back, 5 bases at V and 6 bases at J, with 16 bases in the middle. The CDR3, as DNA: TGTGCCAGCAGCCGGGACATCGGACGTGCTGAAGCTTTCTTT. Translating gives CASSRDIGRAEAFF.

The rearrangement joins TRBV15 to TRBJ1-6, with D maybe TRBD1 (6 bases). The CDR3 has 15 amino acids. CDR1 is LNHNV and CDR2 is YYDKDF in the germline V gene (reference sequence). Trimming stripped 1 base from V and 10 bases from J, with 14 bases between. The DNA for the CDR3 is TGTGCCACCAGCAGAGTTGGGCAGGGGAGATCACCCCTCCACTTT. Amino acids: CATSRVGQGRSPLHF.

DNA for the CDR3: TGTGCCACCAGTGATCCAGGGGCGACCCAGCATTTT. Amino acids: CATSDPGATQHF. The chain recombines TRBV24-1 with TRBJ1-5, with D maybe TRBD1 (6 bases). Trimming stripped 3 bases from V and 11 bases from J, with 10 bases between. Germline V gene sequence: CDR1 KGHDR, CDR2 SFDVKD. This CDR3 contains 12 residues.

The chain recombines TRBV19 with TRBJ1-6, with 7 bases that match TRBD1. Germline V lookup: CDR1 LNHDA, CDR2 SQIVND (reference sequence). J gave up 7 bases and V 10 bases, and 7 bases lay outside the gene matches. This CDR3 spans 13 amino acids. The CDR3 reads CATQPGGNSPLHF. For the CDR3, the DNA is TGTGCCACCCAACCAGGGGGGAATTCACCCCTCCACTTT.

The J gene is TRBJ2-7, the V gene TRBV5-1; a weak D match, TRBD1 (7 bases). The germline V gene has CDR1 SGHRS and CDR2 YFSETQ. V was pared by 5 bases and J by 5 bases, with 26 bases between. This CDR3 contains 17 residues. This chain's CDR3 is CASRRHVYSEGAHEQYF. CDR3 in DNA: TGCGCCAGCAGGCGGCATGTGTATTCGGAGGGGGCCCACGAGCAGTACTTC.

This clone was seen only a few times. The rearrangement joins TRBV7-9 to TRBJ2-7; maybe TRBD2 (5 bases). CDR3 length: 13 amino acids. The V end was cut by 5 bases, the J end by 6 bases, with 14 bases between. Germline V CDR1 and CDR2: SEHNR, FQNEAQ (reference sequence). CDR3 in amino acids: CASSPDWSSEQYF. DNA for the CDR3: TGTGCCAGCAGCCCGGACTGGTCATCCGAGCAGTACTTC.

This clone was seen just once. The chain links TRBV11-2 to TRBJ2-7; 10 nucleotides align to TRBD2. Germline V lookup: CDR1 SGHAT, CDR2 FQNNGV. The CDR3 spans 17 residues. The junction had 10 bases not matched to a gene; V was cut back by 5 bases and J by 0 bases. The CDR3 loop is CASSVITGTSASYEQYF. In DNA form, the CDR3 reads TGTGCCAGCAGCGTCATCACCGGGACTAGCGCCTCCTACGAGCAGTACTTC.

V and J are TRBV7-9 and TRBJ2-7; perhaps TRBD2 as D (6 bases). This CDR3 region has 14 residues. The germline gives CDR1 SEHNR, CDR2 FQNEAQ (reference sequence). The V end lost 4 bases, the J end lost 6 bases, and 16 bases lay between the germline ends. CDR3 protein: CASSSPGLIAEQYF. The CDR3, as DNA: TGTGCCAGCAGCTCCCCGGGACTTATCGCCGAGCAGTACTTC.

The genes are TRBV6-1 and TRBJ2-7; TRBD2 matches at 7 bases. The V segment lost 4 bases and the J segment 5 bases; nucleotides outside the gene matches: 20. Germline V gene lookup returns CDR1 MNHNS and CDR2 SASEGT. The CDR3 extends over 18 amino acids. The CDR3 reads CASSGRDWEPRRGNEQYF. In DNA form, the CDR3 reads TGTGCCAGCAGTGGCCGGGACTGGGAACCCAGGCGGGGGAACGAGCAGTACTTC.

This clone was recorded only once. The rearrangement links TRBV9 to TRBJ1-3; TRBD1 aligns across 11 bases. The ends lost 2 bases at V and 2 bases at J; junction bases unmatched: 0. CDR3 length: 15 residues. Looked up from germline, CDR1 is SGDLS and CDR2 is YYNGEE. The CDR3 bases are TGTGCCAGCAGCGTGGACAGGGGGCCTGGAAACACCATATATTTT. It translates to CASSVDRGPGNTIYF.

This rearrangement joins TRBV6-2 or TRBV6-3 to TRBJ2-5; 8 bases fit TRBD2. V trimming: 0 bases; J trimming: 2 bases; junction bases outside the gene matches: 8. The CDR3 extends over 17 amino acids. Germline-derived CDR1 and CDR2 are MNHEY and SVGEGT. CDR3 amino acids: CASSYSWASGPQETQYF. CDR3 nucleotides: TGTGCCAGCAGTTACTCATGGGCTAGCGGGCCACAAGAGACCCAGTACTTC.

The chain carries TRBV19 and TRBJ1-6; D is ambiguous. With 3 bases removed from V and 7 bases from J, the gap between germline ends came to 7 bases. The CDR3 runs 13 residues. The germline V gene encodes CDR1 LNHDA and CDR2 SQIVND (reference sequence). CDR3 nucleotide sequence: TGTGCCAGTAGTATGCACATGAATTCACCCCTCCACTTT. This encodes CASSMHMNSPLHF. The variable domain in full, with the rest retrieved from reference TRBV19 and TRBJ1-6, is DGGITQSPKYLFRKEGQNVTLSCEQNLNHDAMYWYRQDPGQGLRLIYYSQIVNDFQKGDIAEGYSVSREKKESFPLTVTSAQKNPTAFYLCASSMHMNSPLHFGNGTRLTVT.

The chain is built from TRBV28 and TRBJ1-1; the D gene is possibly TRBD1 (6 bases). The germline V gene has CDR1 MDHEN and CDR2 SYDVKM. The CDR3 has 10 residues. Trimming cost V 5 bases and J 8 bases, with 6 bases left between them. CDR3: CASSDREAFF. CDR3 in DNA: TGTGCCAGCAGTGACAGGGAAGCTTTCTTT. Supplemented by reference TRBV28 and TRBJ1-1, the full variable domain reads DVKVTQSSRYLVKRTGEKVFLECVQDMDHENMFWYRQDPGLGLRLIYFSYDVKMKEKGDIPEGYSVSREKKERFSLILESASTNQTSMYLCASSDREAFFGQGTRLTVV.